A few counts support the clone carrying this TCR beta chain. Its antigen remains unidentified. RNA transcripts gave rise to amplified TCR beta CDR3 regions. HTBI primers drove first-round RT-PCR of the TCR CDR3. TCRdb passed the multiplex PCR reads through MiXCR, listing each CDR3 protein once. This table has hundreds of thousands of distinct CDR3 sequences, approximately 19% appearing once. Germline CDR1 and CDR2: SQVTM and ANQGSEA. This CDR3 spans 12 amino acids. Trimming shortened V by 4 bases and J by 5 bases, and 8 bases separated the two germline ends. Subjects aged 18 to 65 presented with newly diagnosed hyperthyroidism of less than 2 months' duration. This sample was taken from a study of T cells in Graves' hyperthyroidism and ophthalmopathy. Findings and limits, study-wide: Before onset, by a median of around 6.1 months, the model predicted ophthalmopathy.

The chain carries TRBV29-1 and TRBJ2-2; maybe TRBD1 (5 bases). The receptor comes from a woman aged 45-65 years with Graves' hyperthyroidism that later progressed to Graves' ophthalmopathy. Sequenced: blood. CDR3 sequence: CSVVQGTGELFF. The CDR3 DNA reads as TGCAGCGTTGTCCAGGGAACCGGGGAGCTGTTTTTT.